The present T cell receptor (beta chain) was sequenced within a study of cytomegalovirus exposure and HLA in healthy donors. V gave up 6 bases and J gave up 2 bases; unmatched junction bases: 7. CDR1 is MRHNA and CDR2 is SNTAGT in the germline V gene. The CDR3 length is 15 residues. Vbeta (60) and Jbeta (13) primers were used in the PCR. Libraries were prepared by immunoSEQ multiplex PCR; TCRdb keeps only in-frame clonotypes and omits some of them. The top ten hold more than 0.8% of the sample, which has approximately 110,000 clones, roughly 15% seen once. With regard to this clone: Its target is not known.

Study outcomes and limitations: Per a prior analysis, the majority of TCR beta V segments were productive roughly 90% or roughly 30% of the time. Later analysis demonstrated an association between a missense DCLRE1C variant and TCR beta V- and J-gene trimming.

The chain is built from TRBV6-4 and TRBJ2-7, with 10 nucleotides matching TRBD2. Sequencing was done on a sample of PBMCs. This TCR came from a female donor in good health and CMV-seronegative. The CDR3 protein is CASSLPSGRPYEQYF. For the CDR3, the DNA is TGTGCCAGCAGCCTCCCTAGCGGGAGACCCTACGAGCAGTACTTC.